This paragraph covers one T cell receptor beta chain sequence. Antigen specificity is unknown. CDR1 is LNHDA and CDR2 is SQIVND in the germline V gene (reference sequence). This CDR3 has 22 amino acids. V shed 3 bases, J shed 2 bases, and the junction held 17 bases outside the gene matches. The data derive from a study of cytomegalovirus exposure and HLA in healthy donors. When sampled, the donors appeared nominally healthy, though they likely had unrecorded immune exposures. PCR primers comprised 60 Vbeta and 13 Jbeta primers. Clones were read by immunoSEQ multiplex PCR, and TCRdb kept only the in-frame ones, dropping some. The sample records 150,000 to 200,000 clones, around 76% being singletons. Study results and limitations: TCR sequences were mostly rare, though some public TCRs occurred in many donors. There were reportedly fewer N-insertions in an Asian-associated ancestry cluster than the roughly 680-donor mean, in a later analysis.

The TCR comes from a female donor in good health and CMV-seronegative. Sample: PBMCs. This sequence joins TRBV19 and TRBJ2-4; the match to TRBD2 covers 15 bases. CDR3 DNA: TGTGCCAGTAGTATCCTTACTTGGGGACTAGCGGGAGGAGCGAGGACCAAAAACATTCAGTACTTC. It codes for CASSILTWGLAGGARTKNIQYF.